The clone carrying this T cell receptor beta chain has a handful of counts. Its antigen is unknown. This specimen comes from a study of T cell repertoires in cytomegalovirus infection. Study in general: Public signatures in TCR beta pointed to CMV infection and matching HLA type.

TCRdb recomputed calls from the reads with MiXCR, one row per CDR3 protein. The data show about 920,000 distinct CDR3 sequences, around 32% seen once. Trimming took 1 base from V and 5 from J, leaving 15 bases between them. The CDR3 extends over 15 amino acids. CDR1 is SGHAT, CDR2 FQNNGV, per germline. Sample: cultured CD8+ T cells from PBMCs, taken from culture after CMV antigen stimulation. The chain joins TRBV11-2 to TRBJ2-7, with a tentative D call TRBD1 (5 bases). The TCR was taken from a human donor in good health (CMV status not recorded). Some clones in this sample may be carry-over from other donors' samples. The CDR3 region is CASSLGGRATDEQYV. The CDR3 DNA is TGTGCCAGCAGCTTAGGGGGCAGAGCGACGGACGAGCAGTACGTC.